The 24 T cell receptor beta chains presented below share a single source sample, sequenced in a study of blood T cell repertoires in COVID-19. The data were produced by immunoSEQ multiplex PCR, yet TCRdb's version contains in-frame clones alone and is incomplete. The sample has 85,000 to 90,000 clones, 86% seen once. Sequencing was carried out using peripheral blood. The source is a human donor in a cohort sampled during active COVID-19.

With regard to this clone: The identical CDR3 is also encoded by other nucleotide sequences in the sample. CDR3 region: CASSLGDTNTGELFF. The CDR3 DNA reads as TGCGCCAGCAGCTTGGGGGACACTAACACCGGGGAGCTGTTTTTT. The rearrangement links TRBV5-1 to TRBJ2-2; possibly TRBD1 for D (6 bases). The CDR3 length is 15 residues. Germline values: CDR1 SGHRS, CDR2 YFSETQ. Trimming shortened V by 0 bases and J by 2 bases, and 8 bases separated the two germline ends.

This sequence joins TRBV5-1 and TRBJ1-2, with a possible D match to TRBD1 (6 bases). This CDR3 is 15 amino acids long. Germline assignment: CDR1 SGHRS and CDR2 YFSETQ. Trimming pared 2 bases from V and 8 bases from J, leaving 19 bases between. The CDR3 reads CASSFSRRGSYGYTF. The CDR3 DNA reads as TGCGCCAGCAGCTTTTCAAGAAGGGGGTCGTACGGCTACACCTTC. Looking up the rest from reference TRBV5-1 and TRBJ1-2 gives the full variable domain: KAGVTQTPRYLIKTRGQQVTLSCSPISGHRSVSWYQQTPGQGLQFLFEYFSETQRNKGNFPGRFSGRQFSNSRSEMNVSTLELGDSALYLCASSFSRRGSYGYTFGSGTRLTVV.

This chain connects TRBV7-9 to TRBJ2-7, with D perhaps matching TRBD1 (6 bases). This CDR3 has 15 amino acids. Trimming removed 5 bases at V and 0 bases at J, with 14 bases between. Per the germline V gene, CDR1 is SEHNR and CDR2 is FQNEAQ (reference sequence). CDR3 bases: TGTGCCAGCAGCCCGGCGACAGGACTCTCCTACGAGCAGTACTTC. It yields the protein CASSPATGLSYEQYF.

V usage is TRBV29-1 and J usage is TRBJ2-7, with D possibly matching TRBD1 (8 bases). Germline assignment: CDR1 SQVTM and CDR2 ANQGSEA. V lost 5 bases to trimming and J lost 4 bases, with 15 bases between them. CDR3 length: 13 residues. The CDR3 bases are TGCAGCGTTCCCGACAGGGGAGGGTACGAGCAGTACTTC. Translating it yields CSVPDRGGYEQYF.

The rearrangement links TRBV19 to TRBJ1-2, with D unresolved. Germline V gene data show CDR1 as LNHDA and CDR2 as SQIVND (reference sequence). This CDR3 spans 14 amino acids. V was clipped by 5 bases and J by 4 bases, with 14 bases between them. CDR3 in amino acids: CASSLPGSPYGYTF. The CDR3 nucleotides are TGTGCCAGTAGTTTGCCGGGATCTCCCTATGGCTACACCTTC.

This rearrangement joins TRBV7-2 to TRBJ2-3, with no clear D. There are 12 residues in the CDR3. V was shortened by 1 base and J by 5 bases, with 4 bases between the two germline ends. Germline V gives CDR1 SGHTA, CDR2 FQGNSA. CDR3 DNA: TGTGCCAGCAGCTTAGATAGAGATACGCAGTATTTT. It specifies CASSLDRDTQYF.

The CDR3 region is CASSDFDGTGGRETQYF. The CDR3 DNA is TGTGCCAGCAGTGATTTTGATGGAACGGGGGGGCGGGAGACCCAGTACTTC. The V gene is TRBV6-1, the J gene TRBJ2-5, with 8 bases lining up with TRBD2. The CDR3 length is 17 residues. Germline V gene sequence: CDR1 MNHNS, CDR2 SASEGT. After removal of 3 bases from V and 5 bases from J, the junction contained 14 bases not matched to a gene.

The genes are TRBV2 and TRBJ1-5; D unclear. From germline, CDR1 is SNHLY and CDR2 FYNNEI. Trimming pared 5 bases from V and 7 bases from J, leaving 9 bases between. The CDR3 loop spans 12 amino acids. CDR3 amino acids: CASSRVNQPQHF. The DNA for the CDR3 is TGTGCCAGCAGTCGAGTAAACCAGCCCCAGCATTTT.

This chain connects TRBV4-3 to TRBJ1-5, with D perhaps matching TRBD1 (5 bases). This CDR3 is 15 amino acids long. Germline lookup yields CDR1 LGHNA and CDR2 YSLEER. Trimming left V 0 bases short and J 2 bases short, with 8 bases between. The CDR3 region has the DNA TGCGCCAGCAGCCAAGATTGGGGGGGCAATCAGCCCCAGCATTTT. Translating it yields CASSQDWGGNQPQHF.

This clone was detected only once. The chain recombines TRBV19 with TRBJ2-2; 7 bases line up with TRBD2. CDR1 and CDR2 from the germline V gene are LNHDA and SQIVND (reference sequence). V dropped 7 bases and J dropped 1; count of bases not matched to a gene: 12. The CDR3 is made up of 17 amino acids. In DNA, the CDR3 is TGTGCCAGTATCAAAGGGGAGGGTGTTGGGAACACCGGGGAGCTGTTTTTT. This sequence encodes CASIKGEGVGNTGELFF.

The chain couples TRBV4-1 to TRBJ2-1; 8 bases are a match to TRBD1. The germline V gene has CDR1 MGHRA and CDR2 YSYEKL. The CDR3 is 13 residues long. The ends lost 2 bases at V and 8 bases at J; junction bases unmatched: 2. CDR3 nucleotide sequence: TGCGCCAGCAGCCAACCAGGGGGCGATGAGCAGTTCTTC. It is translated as CASSQPGGDEQFF.

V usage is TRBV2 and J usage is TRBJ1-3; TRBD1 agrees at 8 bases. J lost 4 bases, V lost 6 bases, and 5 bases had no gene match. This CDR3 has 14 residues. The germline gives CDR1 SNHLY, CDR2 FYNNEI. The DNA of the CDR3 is TGTGCCAGCAGCGGACAGGGACAAGGAAACACCATATATTTT. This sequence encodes CASSGQGQGNTIYF.

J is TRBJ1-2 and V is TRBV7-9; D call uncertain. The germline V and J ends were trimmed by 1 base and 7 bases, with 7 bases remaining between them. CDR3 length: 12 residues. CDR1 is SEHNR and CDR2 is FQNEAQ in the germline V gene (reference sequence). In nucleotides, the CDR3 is TGTGCCAGCAGCTTAGGAAAGAGTGGCTACACCTTC. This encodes CASSLGKSGYTF. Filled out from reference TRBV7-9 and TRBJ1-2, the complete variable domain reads DTGVSQNPRHKITKRGQNVTFRCDPISEHNRLYWYRQTLGQGPEFLTYFQNEAQLEKSRLLSDRFSAERPKGSFSTLEIQRTEQGDSAMYLCASSLGKSGYTFGSGTRLTVV.

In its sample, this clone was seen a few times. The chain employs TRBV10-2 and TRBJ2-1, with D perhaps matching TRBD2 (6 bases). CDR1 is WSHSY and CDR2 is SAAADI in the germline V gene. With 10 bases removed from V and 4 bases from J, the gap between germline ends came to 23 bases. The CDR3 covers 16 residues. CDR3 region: CATWDSLILVYNEQFF. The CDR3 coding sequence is TGCGCCACCTGGGACTCGCTAATCCTGGTTTACAATGAGCAGTTCTTC.

In nucleotides, the CDR3 is TGTGCCTGGGAGGGAGGGTCCTACGAGCAGTACTTC. Translated: CAWEGGSYEQYF. This chain links TRBV30 with TRBJ2-7, with 7 bases fitting TRBD2. The junction had 2 bases not matched to a gene; V was cut back by 5 bases and J by 1 base. CDR1 and CDR2 from the germline V gene are GTSNPN and SVGIG (reference sequence). The CDR3 is 12 amino acids. Full variable domain (missing parts from reference TRBV30 and TRBJ2-7): SQTIHQWPATLVQPVGSPLSLECTVEGTSNPNLYWYRQAAGRGLQLLFYSVGIGQISSEVPQNLSASRPQDRQFILSSKKLLLSDSGFYLCAWEGGSYEQYFGPGTRLTVT.

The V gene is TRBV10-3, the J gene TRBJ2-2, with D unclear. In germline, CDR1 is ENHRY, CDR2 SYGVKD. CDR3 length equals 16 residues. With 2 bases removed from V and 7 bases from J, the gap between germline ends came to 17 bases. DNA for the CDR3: TGTGCCATCAGTGAGACCCCCTCGGTAGAGGTCGGGGAGCTGTTTTTT. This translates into CAISETPSVEVGELFF.

The chain's CDR3 is CASSSTGHTEAFF. CDR3 nucleotide sequence: TGTGCCAGTAGTAGTACAGGCCACACTGAAGCTTTCTTT. The rearrangement joins TRBV19 to TRBJ1-1; TRBD1 might be the D (5 bases). Looked up from germline, CDR1 is LNHDA and CDR2 is SQIVND (reference sequence). The ends were cut back, 4 bases at V and 3 bases at J, with 9 bases in the middle. The CDR3 is 13 amino acids.

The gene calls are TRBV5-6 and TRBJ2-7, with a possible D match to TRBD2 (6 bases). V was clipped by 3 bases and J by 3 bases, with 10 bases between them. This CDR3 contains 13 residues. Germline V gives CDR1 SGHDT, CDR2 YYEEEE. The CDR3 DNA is TGTGCCAGCAGCTCGACTAGTTTCTACGAGCAGTACTTC. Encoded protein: CASSSTSFYEQYF.

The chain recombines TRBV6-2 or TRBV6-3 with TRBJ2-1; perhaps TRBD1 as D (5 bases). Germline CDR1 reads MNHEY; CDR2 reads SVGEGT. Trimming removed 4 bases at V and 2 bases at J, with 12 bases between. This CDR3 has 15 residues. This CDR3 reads CASSFDNRPYNEQFF. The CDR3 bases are TGTGCCAGCAGTTTTGACAACAGGCCCTACAATGAGCAGTTCTTC.

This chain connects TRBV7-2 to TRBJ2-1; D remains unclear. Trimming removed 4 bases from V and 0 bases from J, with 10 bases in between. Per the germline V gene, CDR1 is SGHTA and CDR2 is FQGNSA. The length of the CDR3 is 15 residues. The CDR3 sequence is CASSSRKSSYNEQFF. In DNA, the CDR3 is TGTGCCAGCAGCTCCCGCAAGAGCTCCTACAATGAGCAGTTCTTC. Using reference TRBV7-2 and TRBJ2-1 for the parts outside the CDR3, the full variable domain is GAGVSQSPSNKVTEKGKDVELRCDPISGHTALYWYRQSLGQGLEFLIYFQGNSAPDKSGLPSDRFSAERTGGSVSTLTIQRTQQEDSAVYLCASSSRKSSYNEQFFGPGTRLTVL.

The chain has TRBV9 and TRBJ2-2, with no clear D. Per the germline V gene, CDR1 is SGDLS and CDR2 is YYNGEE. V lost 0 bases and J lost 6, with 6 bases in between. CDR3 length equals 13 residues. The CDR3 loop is CASSVASAGELFF. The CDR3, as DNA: TGTGCCAGCAGCGTAGCCAGCGCCGGGGAGCTGTTTTTT.

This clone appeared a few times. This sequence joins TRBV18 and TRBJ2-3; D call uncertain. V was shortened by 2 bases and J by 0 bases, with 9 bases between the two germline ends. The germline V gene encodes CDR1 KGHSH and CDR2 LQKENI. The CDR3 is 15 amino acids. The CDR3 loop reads CASSPSATSTDTQYF. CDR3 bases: TGTGCCAGCTCACCAAGTGCGACTAGCACAGATACGCAGTATTTT. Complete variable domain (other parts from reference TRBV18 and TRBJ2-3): NAGVMQNPRHLVRRRGQEARLRCSPMKGHSHVYWYRQLPEEGLKFMVYLQKENIIDESGMPKERFSAEFPKEGPSILRIQQVVRGDSAAYFCASSPSATSTDTQYFGPGTRLTVL.

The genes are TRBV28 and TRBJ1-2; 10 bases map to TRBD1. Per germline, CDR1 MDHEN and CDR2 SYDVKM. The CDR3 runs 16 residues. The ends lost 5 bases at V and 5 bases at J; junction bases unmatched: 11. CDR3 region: CASSTRGQGVVYGYTF. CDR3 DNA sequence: TGTGCCAGCAGTACTCGAGGACAGGGGGTTGTGTATGGCTACACCTTC.

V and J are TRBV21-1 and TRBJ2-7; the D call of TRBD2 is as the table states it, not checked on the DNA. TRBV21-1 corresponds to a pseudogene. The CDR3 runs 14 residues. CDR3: CASSRASGKCEQYF. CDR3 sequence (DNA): TGTGCCAGCAGCAGGGCTAGCGGGAAGTGCGAGCAGTACTTC.